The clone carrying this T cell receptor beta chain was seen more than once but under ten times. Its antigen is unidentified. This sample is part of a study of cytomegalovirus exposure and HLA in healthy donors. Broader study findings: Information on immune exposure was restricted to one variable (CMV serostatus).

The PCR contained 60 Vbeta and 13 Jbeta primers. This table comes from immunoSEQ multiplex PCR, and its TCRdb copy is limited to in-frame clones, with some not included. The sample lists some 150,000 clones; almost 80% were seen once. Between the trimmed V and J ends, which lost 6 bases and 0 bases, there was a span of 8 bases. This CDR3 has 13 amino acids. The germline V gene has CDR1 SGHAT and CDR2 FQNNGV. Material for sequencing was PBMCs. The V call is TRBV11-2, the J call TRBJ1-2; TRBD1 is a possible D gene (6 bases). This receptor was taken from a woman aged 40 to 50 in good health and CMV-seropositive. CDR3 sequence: CASSPGANYGYTF. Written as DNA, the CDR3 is TGTGCCAGCAGTCCAGGGGCTAACTATGGCTACACCTTC.